The 6 T cell receptor beta chains below were found in one sample sequenced in a study of blood T cells in healthy people across ages. Then a second PCR, running roughly 6 to 11 cycles, was carried out with a sample-barcoded 5' primer and a J-beta primer mix. From the 5' RACE reads, TCRdb called clonotypes with MiXCR, one entry per CDR3 protein. The sample holds roughly 650,000 distinct CDR3 sequences, about 30% seen once. The specimen was blood. The receptors stem from a woman older than 75 in good health.

This clonotype has at least ten counts. The chain joins TRBV4-2 to TRBJ2-1, with TRBD2 matching over 8 bases. The CDR3 loop spans 16 amino acids. Per the germline V gene, CDR1 is LGHNA and CDR2 is YNFKEQ. The V gene end was trimmed by 2 bases and the J gene end by 2 bases; junction bases not matched to a gene: 5. The CDR3 DNA is TGTGCCAGCAGCCAATCCGGGGGGGGACCCTACAATGAGCAGTTCTTC. This encodes CASSQSGGGPYNEQFF.

This clonotype was counted ten times or more. This chain links TRBV12-3 or TRBV12-4 with TRBJ2-1, with 8 bases identical to TRBD2. The CDR3 has 15 amino acids. Unmatched junction bases numbered 13, after V lost 5 bases and J lost 10 bases. The CDR3 here is CASSERGSFPGEQFF. The CDR3 coding sequence is TGTGCCAGCAGTGAGCGGGGGTCCTTTCCTGGGGAGCAGTTCTTC.

About this clonotype itself: The conserved closing phenylalanine or tryptophan is absent in this CDR3, likely reflecting a read error. The limits of the CDR3 on the DNA are not certain, so only TCRdb's listed CDR3 is given. V and J are TRBV20-1 and TRBJ2-5; the table's D call TRBD2 went unverified against the DNA. Inclusive of both ends, the CDR3 amounts to 17 amino acids. Per germline, CDR1 DFQATT and CDR2 SNEGSKA (reference sequence). CDR3: CSAPPVVSGLMGYTFGS.

This clonotype was observed at least ten times. The CDR3 bases are TGCGCCAGCAGCTTCCGACAGGGCGGTGATACGCAGTATTTT. Translating it yields CASSFRQGGDTQYF. J is TRBJ2-3 and V is TRBV5-1, with 7 nucleotides matching TRBD1. Per the germline V gene, CDR1 is SGHRS and CDR2 is YFSETQ. This CDR3 contains 14 residues. The V segment lost 2 bases and the J segment 6 bases; nucleotides outside the gene matches: 6.

V and J are TRBV3-1 and TRBJ2-5, with 8 bases aligning to TRBD1. CDR3 length: 15 amino acids. Germline V gene sequence: CDR1 LGHDT, CDR2 YNNKEL (reference sequence). Trimming took 7 bases from V and 4 from J; bases not matched to a gene: 11. The CDR3 reads CASTDLRTGRETQYF. The CDR3 DNA is TGTGCCAGCACCGACTTAAGGACAGGGAGAGAGACCCAGTACTTC.

This clonotype was seen repeatedly, ten times or more. This chain uses TRBV7-2 with TRBJ1-6; no definite D call. Germline CDR1 SGHTA, CDR2 FQGNSA. V shed 2 bases and J shed 4 bases, with 9 bases lying between them. The CDR3 is made up of 15 amino acids. CDR3 nucleotides: TGTGCCAGCAGCTTATGGATGGGGTATAATTCACCCCTCCACTTT. This encodes CASSLWMGYNSPLHF.